Sequencing of this T cell receptor (beta chain) was carried out in a study of blood T cell repertoires in COVID-19. Deletions cut 10 bases from V and 0 bases from J, with 9 bases between. This CDR3 contains 13 residues. The V gene's germline CDR1 is SNHLY and CDR2 FYNNEI. The data were produced by immunoSEQ multiplex PCR, yet TCRdb's version contains in-frame clones alone and is incomplete. The table has 160,000 or so clones, 88% seen once; the top ten hold less than 8%. Only one count was recorded for this clone. Sequencing was performed on PBMCs or T cells enriched from blood (not recorded which). The J gene is TRBJ1-4, the V gene TRBV2; D is unclear. This TCR came from a woman aged 45-59 years who had recovered from COVID-19. The CDR3 nucleotides are TGTGCCACCCGACTTACAACTAATGAAAAACTGTTTTTT. Translation gives CATRLTTNEKLFF.